This T cell receptor (beta chain) is from a study of cytomegalovirus exposure and HLA in healthy donors. The study's findings and limits: Among TCR beta chains, those listed as cytomegalovirus-associated numbered over 150. When analyzed later, the rates of TCR association showed variation by HLA locus, with DRB1 the most and HLA-C the fewest. Prediction of most subjects' HLA-A and HLA-B alleles by TCR beta sequences was reportedly accurate.

Notes on this clone: As yet, its antigen is unknown.

Trimming took off 5 bases at V and 10 bases at J, with 12 bases between the two ends. The CDR3 length is 12 residues. Germline CDR1 SEHNR, CDR2 FQNEAQ (reference sequence). Though nominally healthy at sampling, donors likely had unrecorded immune exposures. PCR was performed using 60 Vbeta and 13 Jbeta primers. Sequencing used immunoSEQ multiplex PCR; TCRdb keeps in-frame clones, though not all of them. The sample contains around 170,000 clones, more than 75% of which appear only once. This chain links TRBV7-9 with TRBJ2-1; a weak D match, TRBD2 (6 bases). The sample taken for sequencing was PBMCs. This receptor was obtained from a woman in her thirties in good health and CMV-seropositive. The CDR3 sequence is CASSRGLGEQFF. CDR3 nucleotides: TGTGCCAGCAGCCGGGGACTGGGCGAGCAGTTCTTC.